These 25 T cell receptor beta chains share one sample of origin, sequenced in a study of siplizumab effects on memory and regulatory T cells. Measured with immunoSEQ multiplex PCR; TCRdb has only the in-frame clones, and not every one. This sample has about 50,000 clones, with more than 75% found just once. The sample consisted of naive CD8+ T cells sorted from blood. The origin of the receptors is a human donor in good health.

The chain combines TRBV27 with TRBJ1-2; no clear D. Germline V gene data show CDR1 as MNHEY and CDR2 as SMNVEV (reference sequence). With 2 bases removed from V and 2 bases from J, the gap between germline ends came to 6 bases. This CDR3 is 13 amino acids long. CDR3 protein: CASSLTVNYGYTF. In DNA, the CDR3 is TGTGCCAGCAGTTTAACGGTAAACTATGGCTACACCTTC.

The chain links TRBV7-6 to TRBJ1-3; D is undetermined. V lost 4 bases and J 0 bases, leaving 13 bases between the germline ends. The CDR3 length is 16 residues. Germline V gene sequence: CDR1 SGHVS, CDR2 FNYEAQ. The CDR3 DNA is TGTGCCAGCAGCTCTATGACGGGATACTCTGGAAACACCATATATTTT. It translates to CASSSMTGYSGNTIYF. The full variable domain, in which reference TRBV7-6 and TRBJ1-3 provide the parts outside the CDR3, is GAGVSQSPRYKVTKRGQDVALRCDPISGHVSLYWYRQALGQGPEFLTYFNYEAQQDKSGLPNDRFSAERPEGSISTLTIQRTEQRDSAMYRCASSSMTGYSGNTIYFGEGSWLTVV.

This chain uses TRBV15 with TRBJ2-7; no clear D. Trimming removed 3 bases from V and 3 bases from J, with 6 bases in between. Germline CDR1 LNHNV, CDR2 YYDKDF (reference sequence). The CDR3 sequence is 12 residues long. The CDR3 DNA reads as TGTGCCACCAGCAGGGACCACTACGAGCAGTACTTC. It translates to CATSRDHYEQYF. Variable domain in full (rest from reference TRBV15 and TRBJ2-7): DAMVIQNPRYQVTQFGKPVTLSCSQTLNHNVMYWYQQKSSQAPKLLFHYYDKDFNNEADTPDNFQSRRPNTSFCFLDIRSPGLGDTAMYLCATSRDHYEQYFGPGTRLTVT.

The chain combines TRBV27 with TRBJ2-1, with 12 positions matching TRBD2. The germline CDR1 and CDR2 sequences are MNHEY and SMNVEV (reference sequence). There are 16 residues in the CDR3. V shed 5 bases, J shed 7 bases, and the junction held 9 bases outside the gene matches. CDR3 nucleotides: TGTGCCAGCAGTCTCCTTCTAGCGGGAGGGAAAAATGAGCAGTTCTTC. Its protein product is CASSLLLAGGKNEQFF.

The chain's CDR3 is CAWDPRGTNEQFF. In DNA, the CDR3 is TGTGCCTGGGACCCGAGGGGCACCAATGAGCAGTTCTTC. The chain links TRBV30 to TRBJ2-1; D tentatively fits TRBD1 or TRBD2 (5 bases each). Germline loops: CDR1 GTSNPN, CDR2 SVGIG (reference sequence). The CDR3 has 13 residues. Trimming stripped 5 bases from V and 6 bases from J, with 14 bases between. The full variable domain, with the rest looked up from reference TRBV30 and TRBJ2-1, is SQTIHQWPATLVQPVGSPLSLECTVEGTSNPNLYWYRQAAGRGLQLLFYSVGIGQISSEVPQNLSASRPQDRQFILSSKKLLLSDSGFYLCAWDPRGTNEQFFGPGTRLTVL.

The chain has TRBV19 and TRBJ2-1, with 9 bases fitting TRBD1. The V and J ends lost 2 bases and 6 bases, in that order; junction bases with no gene match: 8. Germline loops: CDR1 LNHDA, CDR2 SQIVND (reference sequence). This CDR3 region has 16 residues. The CDR3 DNA reads TGTGCCAGTAGTATATCCGGGACAGGGTGGGGCAATGAGCAGTTCTTC. This codes for CASSISGTGWGNEQFF.

The V call is TRBV19, the J call TRBJ2-7; D is perhaps TRBD2 (5 bases). Germline V gene lookup returns CDR1 LNHDA and CDR2 SQIVND (reference sequence). V was trimmed by 1 base and J by 6 bases, leaving 13 bases between them. The CDR3 length is 14 residues. The CDR3 reads CASSIAVTGGEQYF. CDR3 nucleotide sequence: TGTGCCAGTAGTATAGCCGTTACCGGAGGCGAGCAGTACTTC. Based on the CDR3 plus reference TRBV19 and TRBJ2-7, the full variable domain is DGGITQSPKYLFRKEGQNVTLSCEQNLNHDAMYWYRQDPGQGLRLIYYSQIVNDFQKGDIAEGYSVSREKKESFPLTVTSAQKNPTAFYLCASSIAVTGGEQYFGPGTRLTVT.

The gene calls are TRBV5-6 and TRBJ1-5, with a tentative D call TRBD1 (5 bases). V was shortened by 10 bases and J by 6 bases, with 17 bases between the two germline ends. This CDR3 contains 13 residues. Germline CDR1 is SGHDT and CDR2 is YYEEEE. This CDR3 reads CAPRGVSRQPQHF. For the CDR3, the DNA is TGTGCCCCAAGGGGTGTGAGTCGTCAGCCCCAGCATTTT.

The CDR3 sequence: CASSAGTGYEQYF. DNA of the CDR3: TGTGCCAGCAGCGCGGGGACAGGCTACGAGCAGTACTTC. The chain employs TRBV11-2 and TRBJ2-7, with TRBD1 matching over 8 bases. After removal of 5 bases from V and 3 bases from J, the junction contained 3 bases not matched to a gene. The CDR3 is made up of 13 amino acids. Germline V gene sequence: CDR1 SGHAT, CDR2 FQNNGV.

The gene calls are TRBV6-5 and TRBJ2-3; D perhaps matches TRBD2 (6 bases). V was shortened by 8 bases and J by 3 bases, with 18 bases between the two germline ends. CDR3 length: 15 amino acids. Germline CDR1 reads MNHEY; CDR2 reads SVGAGI. The CDR3 sequence is CASAPLGGSTDTQYF. DNA of the CDR3: TGTGCCAGCGCCCCCCTGGGGGGATCTACAGATACGCAGTATTTT.

V is TRBV4-1 and J is TRBJ1-5, with D maybe TRBD1 (5 bases). The CDR3 is 14 residues long. The V end was cut by 1 base, the J end by 5 bases, with 9 bases between. The germline V gene encodes CDR1 MGHRA and CDR2 YSYEKL. The CDR3 DNA is TGCGCCAGCAGCCAAGTTCAGGGTGATCAGCCCCAGCATTTT. It specifies CASSQVQGDQPQHF.

The chain couples TRBV27 to TRBJ2-5; 9 bases are a match to TRBD2. The DNA matches TRBJ2-7 better at its end, which makes the J call doubtful. Germline loops: CDR1 MNHEY, CDR2 SMNVEV (reference sequence). This CDR3 is built from 17 residues. CDR3 DNA: TGTGCCAGCAGTTTATCGGACGCGGGAGGGAGGCCCTACGAGCAGTACTTC. Its protein product is CASSLSDAGGRPYEQYF.

The chain combines TRBV27 with TRBJ1-1, with a tentative D call TRBD1 (5 bases). This CDR3 is 14 amino acids long. The germline V gene has CDR1 MNHEY and CDR2 SMNVEV (reference sequence). Trimming removed 6 bases from V and 0 bases from J, with 11 bases in between. The CDR3: CASSPGMLNTEAFF. The CDR3 coding sequence is TGTGCCAGCAGCCCAGGGATGTTGAACACTGAAGCTTTCTTT.

The chain links TRBV10-1 to TRBJ1-1; TRBD1 matches at 7 bases. The CDR3 loop spans 11 amino acids. CDR1 is WNHNN, CDR2 SYGVQD, per germline (reference sequence). CDR3 protein: CQGGGRDEAFF. Written as DNA, the CDR3 is TGCCAGGGGGGGGGCAGGGATGAAGCTTTCTTT.

The V gene is TRBV19, the J gene TRBJ2-3; 10 positions match TRBD2. Germline trimming cut 8 bases from V and 1 base from J; bases unmatched to any gene: 6. This CDR3 comprises 15 residues. CDR1 is LNHDA, CDR2 SQIVND, per germline (reference sequence). Here the CDR3 reads CASQTLAGGTDTQYF. DNA for the CDR3: TGTGCCAGTCAAACCCTAGCGGGGGGCACAGATACGCAGTATTTT. Full variable domain (rest looked up from reference TRBV19 and TRBJ2-3): DGGITQSPKYLFRKEGQNVTLSCEQNLNHDAMYWYRQDPGQGLRLIYYSQIVNDFQKGDIAEGYSVSREKKESFPLTVTSAQKNPTAFYLCASQTLAGGTDTQYFGPGTRLTVL.

This chain connects TRBV5-4 to TRBJ2-7; D is perhaps TRBD1 or TRBD2 (6 bases each). Germline CDR1 and CDR2: SGHNT and YYREEE (reference sequence). This CDR3 contains 14 residues. Deletions cut 2 bases from V and 2 bases from J, with 11 bases between. As DNA, the CDR3 is TGTGCCAGCAGCTTCTCACGGGGGCCCTACGAGCAGTACTTC. Amino acid sequence: CASSFSRGPYEQYF.

The chain recombines TRBV27 with TRBJ2-5; 9 bases align to TRBD1. Trimming cost V 6 bases and J 5 bases; bases outside gene matches: 28. The germline V gene encodes CDR1 MNHEY and CDR2 SMNVEV (reference sequence). The CDR3 totals 21 residues. The CDR3 is CASRMTGGVFSLNLFTETQYF. In nucleotides, the CDR3 is TGTGCCAGCAGGATGACAGGGGGGGTTTTCTCATTAAACCTTTTTACGGAGACCCAGTACTTC.

The CDR3 nucleotides read TGTGCCAGTAGTATTGGGGCTGGGTATGGCTACACCTTC. It yields the protein CASSIGAGYGYTF. This chain joins TRBV19 and TRBJ1-2, with D maybe TRBD1 (5 bases). The CDR3 runs to 13 residues. The germline V gene encodes CDR1 LNHDA and CDR2 SQIVND (reference sequence). V was shortened by 3 bases and J by 5 bases, with 10 bases between the two germline ends.

The V call is TRBV4-1, the J call TRBJ1-2; no clear D. Germline V gene data show CDR1 as MGHRA and CDR2 as YSYEKL. This CDR3 is built from 13 residues. V shed 0 bases and J shed 5 bases, with 7 bases lying between them. The CDR3 bases are TGCGCCAGCAGCCAAGAGGATCTTTATGGCTACACCTTC. Residues: CASSQEDLYGYTF.

The chain is built from TRBV18 and TRBJ2-7; 9 bases align to TRBD1. The CDR3 has 14 residues. Losses at the gene ends were 6 bases for V and 3 bases for J; bases not matched to a gene: 6. Germline V CDR1 and CDR2: KGHSH, LQKENI. CDR3 residues: CASSVGGQGYEQYF. CDR3 DNA sequence: TGTGCCAGCTCCGTAGGGGGACAGGGCTACGAGCAGTACTTC. The full variable domain, its missing parts supplied by reference TRBV18 and TRBJ2-7, is NAGVMQNPRHLVRRRGQEARLRCSPMKGHSHVYWYRQLPEEGLKFMVYLQKENIIDESGMPKERFSAEFPKEGPSILRIQQVVRGDSAAYFCASSVGGQGYEQYFGPGTRLTVT.

V usage is TRBV5-1 and J usage is TRBJ2-1, with a possible D match to TRBD2 (5 bases). CDR1 SGHRS and CDR2 YFSETQ come from the germline V gene. V lost 4 bases and J 0 bases, leaving 5 bases between the germline ends. The CDR3 sequence is 13 residues long. CDR3 region: CASSRDSYNEQFF. As DNA, the CDR3 is TGCGCCAGCAGCCGGGACTCCTACAATGAGCAGTTCTTC. Using reference TRBV5-1 and TRBJ2-1 for the parts outside the CDR3, the full variable domain is KAGVTQTPRYLIKTRGQQVTLSCSPISGHRSVSWYQQTPGQGLQFLFEYFSETQRNKGNFPGRFSGRQFSNSRSEMNVSTLELGDSALYLCASSRDSYNEQFFGPGTRLTVL.

V and J are TRBV25-1 and TRBJ2-3; no definite D call. CDR3 length: 13 amino acids. Germline lookup yields CDR1 MGHDK and CDR2 SYGVNS. Trimming removed 5 bases at V and 6 bases at J, with 12 bases between. Written as DNA, the CDR3 is TGTGCCAGCAGTATTTTAGTGGGGGATACGCAGTATTTT. Protein sequence: CASSILVGDTQYF.

This chain joins TRBV4-1 and TRBJ2-6; D is possibly TRBD1 or TRBD2 (5 bases each). Germline lookup yields CDR1 MGHRA and CDR2 YSYEKL. Trimming removed 3 bases at V and 4 bases at J, with 16 bases between. This CDR3 is 17 amino acids long. The CDR3 region has the DNA TGCGCCAGCAGCCACGCTTACGAGGGGACCGGGGCCAACGTCCTGACTTTC. Protein: CASSHAYEGTGANVLTF.

This clone was seen more than once but under ten times. The chain has TRBV6-1 and TRBJ2-3, with 8 bases matching TRBD2. The CDR3 consists of 17 residues. After removal of 0 bases from V and 3 bases from J, the junction contained 8 bases not matched to a gene. From germline, CDR1 is MNHNS and CDR2 SASEGT. The CDR3: CASSEARLAPGTDTQYF. CDR3 DNA: TGTGCCAGCAGTGAAGCTCGACTAGCGCCCGGTACAGATACGCAGTATTTT.

The chain combines TRBV7-9 with TRBJ2-5, with 12 nucleotides matching TRBD2. Trimming cost V 5 bases and J 5 bases; bases outside gene matches: 9. This CDR3 region has 16 residues. The germline V gene has CDR1 SEHNR and CDR2 FQNEAQ (reference sequence). CDR3 coding DNA: TGTGCCAGCAGCCGACTAGCGGGAGTCCTCTTGGAGACCCAGTACTTC. Protein sequence: CASSRLAGVLLETQYF.